A selection of T cell receptor beta chains follows, all from one sample in a study of CD4 T cells in relation to SARS-CoV-2 and coronaviruses. Using immunoSEQ multiplex PCR, the repertoire was profiled, and TCRdb retains in-frame clones only, with some absent. The sample contains about 59,000 clones, 80% to 90% of which appear only once. Input material: memory CD4+ T cells from PBMCs. Receptor source: a human donor in good health. The CDR3 runs from the conserved cysteine through the conserved F or W. The D gene is left open where the match is weak. Not all rows give a size; the values are once, few, many and, for expanded clones, a class.

CDR3 protein: CAISESQTAVRGYTF; CDR3 DNA: TGTGCCATCAGTGAGTCTCAGACAGCCGTTCGGGGCTACACCTTC; D gene: -; J gene: TRBJ1-2; V gene: TRBV10-3; clone size: once
CDR3 protein: CASSQDPDVRQPQHF; CDR3 DNA: TGTGCCAGCAGCCAAGATCCGGACGTTAGGCAGCCCCAGCATTTT; D gene: -; J gene: TRBJ1-5; V gene: TRBV4-2; clone size: -
CDR3 protein: CASSGRAGSGEAFF; CDR3 DNA: TGTGCCAGCAGCGGAAGGGCAGGCTCCGGAGAAGCTTTCTTT; D gene: -; J gene: TRBJ1-1; V gene: TRBV9; clone size: -
CDR3 protein: CASSQLARYTEAFF; CDR3 DNA: TGTGCCAGCAGCCAACTCGCCAGGTACACTGAAGCTTTCTTT; D gene: -; J gene: TRBJ1-1; V gene: TRBV14; clone size: -
CDR3 protein: CASSLDLGRGYGYTF; CDR3 DNA: TGCGCCAGCAGCTTGGACCTGGGGAGGGGCTATGGCTACACCTTC; D gene: -; J gene: TRBJ1-2; V gene: TRBV5-1; clone size: -
CDR3 protein: CASSKGRTQETQYF; CDR3 DNA: TGCGCCAGCAGTAAAGGCAGGACCCAAGAGACCCAGTACTTC; D gene: -; J gene: TRBJ2-5; V gene: TRBV10-1; clone size: -
CDR3 protein: CASNHKMNTEAFF; CDR3 DNA: TGTGCCAGCAATCACAAAATGAACACTGAAGCTTTCTTT; D gene: -; J gene: TRBJ1-1; V gene: TRBV6-5; clone size: once
CDR3 protein: CASSSGTASGANVLTF; CDR3 DNA: TGCGCCAGCAGTTCCGGGACAGCCTCTGGGGCCAACGTCCTGACTTTC; D gene: TRBD1; J gene: TRBJ2-6; V gene: TRBV5-1; clone size: -
CDR3 protein: CASSPKPGLAGYEQYF; CDR3 DNA: TGTGCCAGTAGCCCTAAACCGGGACTAGCGGGGTACGAGCAGTACTTC; D gene: TRBD2; J gene: TRBJ2-7; V gene: TRBV19; clone size: -
CDR3 protein: CASRTEIQGYSGYTF; CDR3 DNA: TGTGCCAGCAGAACCGAGATACAGGGTTATTCTGGCTACACCTTC; D gene: -; J gene: TRBJ1-2; V gene: TRBV6-5; clone size: -
CDR3 protein: CASSSQTGGFYEQYF; CDR3 DNA: TGTGCCAGCAGCTCCCAGACAGGGGGCTTCTACGAGCAGTACTTC; D gene: TRBD1; J gene: TRBJ2-7; V gene: TRBV7-2; clone size: -
CDR3 protein: CASSLASIPRGDNEQFF; CDR3 DNA: TGTGCCAGCAGCTTAGCAAGCATTCCCCGGGGAGACAATGAGCAGTTCTTC; D gene: -; J gene: TRBJ2-1; V gene: TRBV11-2; clone size: -
CDR3 protein: CSARDSEKLFF; CDR3 DNA: TGCAGTGCTAGGGACAGCGAAAAACTGTTTTTT; D gene: -; J gene: TRBJ1-4; V gene: TRBV20-1; clone size: -
CDR3 protein: CASSLAGVREGQYF; CDR3 DNA: TGTGCCAGCAGCCTAGCGGGAGTTAGAGAGGGGCAGTACTTC; D gene: TRBD2; J gene: TRBJ2-7; V gene: TRBV2; clone size: -
CDR3 protein: CASSSTSGSTYEQYF; CDR3 DNA: TGTGCCAGCAGTTCGACTAGCGGGAGTACCTACGAGCAGTACTTC; D gene: TRBD2; J gene: TRBJ2-7; V gene: TRBV7-8; clone size: -
CDR3 protein: CATSRVLGGGDTGELFF; CDR3 DNA: TGTGCCACCAGCAGGGTCTTAGGCGGGGGGGACACCGGGGAGCTGTTTTTT; D gene: TRBD2; J gene: TRBJ2-2; V gene: TRBV15; clone size: -
CDR3 protein: CASSKSSGRAYEQYF; CDR3 DNA: TGTGCCAGCAGTAAATCTAGCGGGAGGGCCTACGAGCAGTACTTC; D gene: TRBD2; J gene: TRBJ2-7; V gene: TRBV6-5; clone size: -
CDR3 protein: CASSLRPSVDTQYF; CDR3 DNA: TGTGCCAGCAGCCTGAGGCCGTCCGTAGATACGCAGTATTTT; D gene: -; J gene: TRBJ2-3; V gene: TRBV11-2; clone size: -
CDR3 protein: CASSLGQGNEQFF; CDR3 DNA: TGTGCCAGCAGTTTAGGGCAGGGAAATGAGCAGTTCTTC; D gene: -; J gene: TRBJ2-1; V gene: TRBV28; clone size: -
CDR3 protein: CASSQTNGRGGYTF; CDR3 DNA: TGTGCCAGCAGCCAGACGAATGGACGTGGAGGCTACACCTTC; D gene: -; J gene: TRBJ1-2; V gene: TRBV3-1/TRBV3-2; clone size: -
CDR3 protein: CASSLLADRKDTQYF; CDR3 DNA: TGTGCCAGCAGCTTGTTAGCGGATAGGAAAGATACGCAGTATTTT; D gene: -; J gene: TRBJ2-3; V gene: TRBV5-5; clone size: -
CDR3 protein: CATSRNRDQPQHF; CDR3 DNA: TGTGCCACCAGCAGAAACAGGGATCAGCCCCAGCATTTT; D gene: -; J gene: TRBJ1-5; V gene: TRBV15; clone size: once
CDR3 protein: CASSLVRELFF; CDR3 DNA: TGTGCCAGCAGTTTAGTCCGGGAGCTGTTTTTT; D gene: -; J gene: TRBJ2-2; V gene: TRBV12-3/TRBV12-4; clone size: -
CDR3 protein: CASKVNSFNEQFF; CDR3 DNA: TGTGCCAGCAAAGTGAATAGTTTCAATGAGCAGTTCTTC; D gene: -; J gene: TRBJ2-1; V gene: TRBV27; clone size: -
CDR3 protein: CASRHRGLGTEAFF; CDR3 DNA: TGTGCCAGTAGGCACAGGGGGCTTGGCACTGAAGCTTTCTTT; D gene: TRBD1; J gene: TRBJ1-1; V gene: TRBV19; clone size: -
CDR3 protein: CASSSDDRQPRNEQFF; CDR3 DNA: TGTGCCAGCAGCTCAGATGACAGGCAGCCTCGCAATGAGCAGTTCTTC; D gene: -; J gene: TRBJ2-1; V gene: TRBV7-9; clone size: large
CDR3 protein: CASSSSPAWGYTF; CDR3 DNA: TGTGCCAGCAGTTCCTCGCCGGCTTGGGGCTATACCTTC; D gene: -; J gene: TRBJ1-2; V gene: TRBV6-5; clone size: -
CDR3 protein: CASSIDTSGSYEQYF; CDR3 DNA: TGTGCCAGTAGTATAGATACTAGCGGGAGTTACGAGCAGTACTTC; D gene: TRBD2; J gene: TRBJ2-7; V gene: TRBV19; clone size: -
CDR3 protein: CASSQVNRVYEQYF; CDR3 DNA: TGTGCCAGCAGCCAAGTCAACAGAGTCTACGAGCAGTACTTC; D gene: -; J gene: TRBJ2-7; V gene: TRBV4-2; clone size: -
CDR3 protein: CASSFGGGKGTDTQYF; CDR3 DNA: TGTGCCAGCAGTTTTGGCGGGGGTAAGGGGACAGATACGCAGTATTTT; D gene: TRBD2; J gene: TRBJ2-3; V gene: TRBV28; clone size: -
CDR3 protein: CASSLTGTGVVGANVLTF; CDR3 DNA: TGTGCCAGCTCACTAACCGGGACAGGGGTCGTTGGGGCCAACGTCCTGACTTTC; D gene: TRBD1; J gene: TRBJ2-6; V gene: TRBV18; clone size: -
CDR3 protein: CASSSGGVAEADTQYF; CDR3 DNA: TGTGCCAGCAGTTCCGGGGGGGTAGCGGAAGCGGATACGCAGTATTTT; D gene: TRBD2; J gene: TRBJ2-3; V gene: TRBV28; clone size: -
CDR3 protein: CASSTVGRKAEAFF; CDR3 DNA: TGTGCCAGCAGCACCGTGGGACGTAAGGCTGAAGCTTTCTTT; D gene: -; J gene: TRBJ1-1; V gene: TRBV7-2; clone size: -